The entry below gives a single T cell receptor beta chain sequence along with its context. The antigen is unknown. These data come from a study of T cells in localized non-small cell lung cancer. Clones were sequenced by immunoSEQ multiplex PCR, and TCRdb holds only the in-frame ones, with some missing. The sample lists about 9,800 clones, around 42% occurring once. Study-level results: Adjacent uninvolved lung tissue had the highest T cell clonality, exceeding tumor. Longer overall survival was seen with higher T cell density measured in blood. In adjacent lung appeared a median about 58 of the top 100 tumor clones.

The CDR3 is 15 residues long. The germline CDR1 and CDR2 sequences are KGHSH and LQKENI. J lost 6 bases, V lost 3 bases, and 2 bases had no gene match. The V gene is TRBV18, the J gene TRBJ2-3; 14 bases are a match to TRBD2. The starting material was lymph node tissue, obtained before any cancer treatment. This clonotype was sampled from a woman between 40 and 69 years old with stage I lung adenocarcinoma. CDR3 DNA sequence: TGTGCCAGCTCACCGGGACTAGCGGGGGTGGATACGCAGTATTTT. It specifies CASSPGLAGVDTQYF.